One and the same sample provided the 30 T cell receptor beta chains below, sequenced in a study of T cells in Graves' hyperthyroidism and ophthalmopathy. RNA transcripts gave rise to amplified TCR beta CDR3 regions. The primer set for the first-round RT-PCR of the TCR CDR3 was HTBI. In TCRdb, the multiplex PCR reads were re-called with MiXCR into one record per CDR3 protein. The sample includes 300,000 to 450,000 distinct CDR3 sequences, about 14% of them seen just once. The specimen was blood. These receptors were taken from a woman aged 30 to 39 with Graves' ophthalmopathy.

This clonotype was found many times. The chain has TRBV28 and TRBJ2-7; 8 nucleotides align to TRBD1. V trimming: 3 bases; J trimming: 6 bases; junction bases outside the gene matches: 7. Germline loops: CDR1 MDHEN, CDR2 SYDVKM. This CDR3 spans 14 amino acids. CDR3 sequence (DNA): TGTGCCAGCAGTTTTGTCGACAGGGGAGGCGAGCAGTACTTC. Translated: CASSFVDRGGEQYF.

This clonotype was detected ten times or more. V is TRBV3-1 and J is TRBJ1-3; D ambiguous. The V end lost 3 bases, the J end lost 0 bases, and 9 bases lay between the germline ends. Per germline, CDR1 LGHDT and CDR2 YNNKEL (reference sequence). The CDR3 spans 15 residues. DNA for the CDR3: TGTGCCAGCAGCCAGGGGTGGGGCTCTGGAAACACCATATATTTT. It specifies CASSQGWGSGNTIYF. The whole variable domain, remainder taken from reference TRBV3-1 and TRBJ1-3, is DTAVSQTPKYLVTQMGNDKSIKCEQNLGHDTMYWYKQDSKKFLKIMFSYNNKELIINETVPNRFSPKSPDKAHLNLHINSLELGDSAVYFCASSQGWGSGNTIYFGEGSWLTVV.

This clonotype has ten or more counts. The chain joins TRBV7-8 to TRBJ2-5, with 9 bases fitting TRBD1. Germline CDR1 reads SGHVS; CDR2 reads FQNEAQ. The CDR3 covers 16 residues. After removal of 3 bases from V and 2 bases from J, the junction contained 7 bases not matched to a gene. The CDR3 nucleotides read TGTGCCAGCAGCTTCCCGGGACAGGGAGTACAAGAGACCCAGTACTTC. Its translation is CASSFPGQGVQETQYF.

This clonotype was observed many times. The chain recombines TRBV28 with TRBJ2-7; no clear D. V shed 3 bases and J shed 3 bases, with 12 bases lying between them. The CDR3 length is 14 residues. Per the germline V gene, CDR1 is MDHEN and CDR2 is SYDVKM. The CDR3 nucleotides read TGTGCCAGCAGTTTTATCGCCTCAAGCTACGAGCAGTACTTC. Translated: CASSFIASSYEQYF.

A few counts support this clonotype. V gene TRBV9 combines with J gene TRBJ2-1, with D perhaps being TRBD1 or TRBD2 (5 bases each). This CDR3 region has 17 residues. The V gene lost 0 bases and the J gene lost 0 bases, with 13 bases spanning the gap. Germline values: CDR1 SGDLS, CDR2 YYNGEE. The CDR3 bases are TGTGCCAGCAGCGTAGTCGGTCGGGGCCGCTCCTACAATGAGCAGTTCTTC. Translation: CASSVVGRGRSYNEQFF.

There are many counts of this clonotype. V and J are TRBV4-1 and TRBJ2-7; no firm D call. The CDR3 has 11 amino acids. Germline-derived CDR1 and CDR2 are MGHRA and YSYEKL. Trimming took 2 bases from V and 6 from J, leaving 5 bases between them. The CDR3 spells CASSQSGEQYF. CDR3 bases: TGCGCCAGCAGCCAATCCGGCGAGCAGTACTTC.

The chain employs TRBV6-1 and TRBJ2-2, with TRBD2 identical over 10 bases. CDR1 and CDR2 (germline): MNHNS, SASEGT. V trimming: 5 bases; J trimming: 7 bases; junction bases outside the gene matches: 7. The CDR3 sequence is 15 residues long. CDR3 coding DNA: TGTGCCAGCAGTCCCCGACTAGCGGGTCTCGGGGAGCTGTTTTTT. Its translation: CASSPRLAGLGELFF.

The chain recombines TRBV9 with TRBJ2-3; 10 nucleotides line up with TRBD1. The junction had 4 bases not matched to a gene; V was cut back by 0 bases and J by 3 bases. CDR1 and CDR2 (germline): SGDLS, YYNGEE. The CDR3 is 16 residues long. The CDR3 DNA reads TGTGCCAGCAGCGTAGATTGGGACAGGGGAACAGATACGCAGTATTTT. It yields the protein CASSVDWDRGTDTQYF. Drawing the rest from reference TRBV9 and TRBJ2-3, the complete variable domain is DSGVTQTPKHLITATGQRVTLRCSPRSGDLSVYWYQQSLDQGLQFLIQYYNGEERAKGNILERFSAQQFPDLHSELNLSSLELGDSALYFCASSVDWDRGTDTQYFGPGTRLTVL.

This clonotype was counted at least ten times. CDR3 sequence reads: CASSSTGLAGETQYF. For the CDR3, the DNA is TGCGCCAGCAGCTCCACGGGACTAGCGGGAGAGACCCAGTACTTC. The rearrangement links TRBV5-1 to TRBJ2-5; 12 bases map to TRBD2. The germline CDR1 and CDR2 sequences are SGHRS and YFSETQ. V trimming: 3 bases; J trimming: 4 bases; junction bases outside the gene matches: 4. CDR3 length equals 15 residues.

The sample holds many counts of this clonotype. This chain links TRBV5-1 with TRBJ2-3; the match to TRBD2 covers 13 bases. The CDR3 sequence is 16 residues long. The V and J ends lost 4 bases and 5 bases, in that order; junction bases with no gene match: 7. CDR1 is SGHRS and CDR2 is YFSETQ in the germline V gene. The CDR3 region is CASSLGLAGVGDTQYF. The CDR3 DNA reads TGCGCCAGCAGCCTAGGACTAGCGGGGGTGGGAGATACGCAGTATTTT.

Ten or more counts support this clonotype. The gene calls are TRBV15 and TRBJ1-4, with 8 positions matching TRBD1. The trim removed 6 bases at V and 6 bases at J, leaving 6 bases unmatched. Germline V CDR1 and CDR2: LNHNV, YYDKDF (reference sequence). The CDR3 consists of 14 residues. CDR3 sequence: CATRKDRVDEKLFF. In DNA, the CDR3 is TGTGCCACCAGGAAGGACAGGGTGGATGAAAAACTGTTTTTT.

This clonotype was observed at least ten times. This chain joins TRBV7-2 and TRBJ2-7, with a tentative D call TRBD1 (6 bases). Germline V lookup: CDR1 SGHTA, CDR2 FQGNSA. V lost 1 base and J lost 2, with 12 bases in between. The CDR3 extends over 15 amino acids. The CDR3 region has the DNA TGTGCCAGCAGCTTAGAACAGGGAGTCGCCTACGAGCAGTACTTC. It codes for CASSLEQGVAYEQYF.

This clonotype occurred many times. The chain employs TRBV12-3 or TRBV12-4 and TRBJ2-7; the match to TRBD1 covers 12 bases. The CDR3 length is 14 residues. Unmatched junction bases numbered 4, after V lost 3 bases and J lost 7 bases. CDR3 sequence (DNA): TGTGCCAGCAGTTTTTGGGACAGGGGGCAAGAGCAGTACTTC. Translated: CASSFWDRGQEQYF.

The rearrangement links TRBV5-1 to TRBJ2-1, with 12 bases aligning to TRBD2. Germline CDR1 reads SGHRS; CDR2 reads YFSETQ. The CDR3 length is 15 residues. The V segment lost 4 bases and the J segment 7 bases; nucleotides outside the gene matches: 6. The CDR3 loop reads CASSELAGGGNEQFF. The CDR3 coding sequence is TGCGCCAGCAGCGAACTAGCGGGGGGAGGGAATGAGCAGTTCTTC.

The chain has TRBV11-2 and TRBJ1-6; D gene ambiguous. V was trimmed by 5 bases and J by 0 bases, leaving 14 bases between them. Germline V gene data show CDR1 as SGHAT and CDR2 as FQNNGV. The CDR3 covers 17 residues. CDR3 region: CASSPPSSSSYNSPLHF. The CDR3 DNA follows: TGTGCCAGCAGCCCCCCATCGTCGAGCTCCTATAATTCACCCCTCCACTTT.

There are many counts of this clonotype. The chain carries TRBV6-1 and TRBJ2-5, with D perhaps assigned TRBD1 or TRBD2 (5 bases each). The CDR3 has 11 amino acids. Germline CDR1 reads MNHNS; CDR2 reads SASEGT. With 6 bases removed from V and 10 bases from J, the gap between germline ends came to 12 bases. For the CDR3, the DNA is TGTGCCAGCAGGGCCCCTGGGGGCCAGTACTTC. Its translation is CASRAPGGQYF.

This clonotype came up many times. This chain uses TRBV28 with TRBJ1-2; D is unresolved. Germline CDR1 and CDR2: MDHEN and SYDVKM. This CDR3 has 13 residues. The V gene lost 7 bases and the J gene lost 1 base, with 10 bases spanning the gap. The CDR3: CASTNGFNYGYTF. CDR3 coding DNA: TGTGCCAGCACCAATGGTTTTAACTATGGCTACACCTTC.

A word on this clonotype: Possible read error: a much larger clone is one base away. The V gene is TRBV30, the J gene TRBJ1-1; D possibly corresponds to TRBD1 (5 bases). The CDR3 extends over 12 amino acids. The germline gives CDR1 GTSNPN, CDR2 SVGIG (reference sequence). With 5 bases removed from V and 4 bases from J, the gap between germline ends came to 11 bases. CDR3 nucleotide sequence: TGTGCCTGGGCCGCGGGGCCCACTGAAGCTTTCTTT. It specifies CAWAAGPTEAFF.

With regard to this clonotype: This clone may be a read error of a much larger clone one base away. The CDR3 does not close with the conserved phenylalanine or tryptophan, likely indicating a read error. The gene calls are TRBV5-8 and TRBJ2-5; D is possibly TRBD1 (5 bases). The CDR3 covers 13 residues. V dropped 2 bases and J dropped 7 bases, with 12 bases sitting between them. Germline loops: CDR1 SGHTS, CDR2 YDEGEE. The CDR3 region is CASSFDSRGTQYL. CDR3 DNA: TGTGCCAGCAGCTTTGACAGTCGCGGGACCCAGTACCTC.

The table lists this clonotype with a few counts. The CDR3 sequence is CSAKAGGPLIDTQYF. The DNA of the CDR3 is TGCAGTGCTAAAGCGGGGGGGCCGTTGATAGATACGCAGTATTTT. The chain carries TRBV20-1 and TRBJ2-3, with 10 positions matching TRBD2. The CDR3 is 15 amino acids. Germline V gene sequence: CDR1 DFQATT, CDR2 SNEGSKA (reference sequence). The V segment lost 4 bases and the J segment 5 bases; nucleotides outside the gene matches: 9.

This clonotype has a count of ten or more. The V and J genes are TRBV11-2 and TRBJ1-1, with D uncertain. Germline-derived CDR1 and CDR2 are SGHAT and FQNNGV. The V and J ends lost 2 bases and 1 base respectively, with 11 bases between them. CDR3 length: 15 residues. The CDR3 region is CASSLSGAANTEAFF. The CDR3, as DNA: TGTGCCAGCAGCTTATCCGGTGCAGCGAACACTGAAGCTTTCTTT.

As for this clonotype: This CDR3 is missing its conserved last phenylalanine or tryptophan, likely due to a read error. The chain uses TRBV11-2 and TRBJ1-1; D is possibly TRBD1 (5 bases). CDR1 and CDR2 from the germline V gene are SGHAT and FQNNGV. The CDR3 totals 13 residues. CDR3 sequence reads: CASELGEYTEAFL. The CDR3 nucleotides read TGTGCCAGTGAACTAGGGGAGTACACTGAGGCTTTCCTT.

This clonotype was seen many times. The J gene is TRBJ2-1, the V gene TRBV24-1; D may be TRBD1 (5 bases). Trimming shortened V by 4 bases and J by 12 bases, and 15 bases separated the two germline ends. Germline CDR1 reads KGHDR; CDR2 reads SFDVKD. CDR3 length: 13 amino acids. The CDR3 region is CATSDLRVSRQFF. As DNA, the CDR3 is TGTGCCACCAGTGACCTCAGGGTATCAAGGCAGTTCTTC.

This clonotype was seen many times. The rearrangement links TRBV28 to TRBJ2-7, with a tentative D call TRBD1 (6 bases). Germline V gene data show CDR1 as MDHEN and CDR2 as SYDVKM. CDR3 length equals 15 residues. The V end was cut by 4 bases, the J end by 0 bases, with 13 bases between. CDR3: CASSSTGTPSYEQYF. Here the CDR3 DNA reads TGTGCCAGCAGTTCAACAGGGACCCCCTCCTACGAGCAGTACTTC.

This clonotype occurred many times. This rearrangement joins TRBV2 to TRBJ1-2; D not resolved. This CDR3 comprises 13 residues. Trimming cost V 1 base and J 4 bases, with 7 bases left between them. CDR1 is SNHLY, CDR2 FYNNEI, per germline. CDR3 nucleotide sequence: TGTGCCAGCAGTGAAGGGCCGGCCTATGGCTACACCTTC. It yields the protein CASSEGPAYGYTF.

There are many counts of this clonotype. This chain links TRBV5-1 with TRBJ1-1; 10 bases agree with TRBD1. The V gene's germline CDR1 is SGHRS and CDR2 YFSETQ. The ends lost 3 bases at V and 3 bases at J; junction bases unmatched: 2. The CDR3 has 14 amino acids. In DNA form, the CDR3 reads TGCGCCAGCAGCTCGGGACAGGGGCACACTGAAGCTTTCTTT. Translating gives CASSSGQGHTEAFF.

This clonotype was seen many times. The chain carries TRBV2 and TRBJ2-1; perhaps TRBD2 as D (5 bases). Trimming stripped 5 bases from V and 4 bases from J, with 9 bases between. Germline V gene sequence: CDR1 SNHLY, CDR2 FYNNEI. There are 13 residues in the CDR3. CDR3 loop: CASSPTSYNEQFF. The CDR3 coding sequence is TGTGCCAGCAGTCCAACTAGTTACAATGAGCAGTTCTTC.

The CDR3 DNA follows: TGTGCCAGCAGCCCGGGCGGCGGACAGGGTGAGACCCAGTACTTC. Its protein is CASSPGGGQGETQYF. The gene calls are TRBV11-3 and TRBJ2-5; 8 positions agree with TRBD1. Germline V gene sequence: CDR1 SGHNT, CDR2 YENEEA. Trimming took 5 bases from V and 5 from J; bases not matched to a gene: 10. The CDR3 length is 15 residues.

For this clonotype: Germline and junction disagree at one end, which may indicate a read error. This rearrangement joins TRBV9 to TRBJ2-1; 11 bases fit TRBD2. The CDR3 length is 16 residues. Germline loops: CDR1 SGDLS, CDR2 YYNGEE. The CDR3 DNA reads as TGTGCCAGCAGCGTAGGTAGCGGGGGGGCCTACAATGAGCAGCTCTTC. Protein sequence: CASSVGSGGAYNEQLF.

This clonotype was counted at least ten times. J is TRBJ1-5 and V is TRBV20-1; D is unresolved. Trimming shortened V by 0 bases and J by 3 bases, and 9 bases separated the two germline ends. CDR3 length equals 14 residues. Germline CDR1 and CDR2: DFQATT and SNEGSKA (reference sequence). The CDR3, as DNA: TGCAGTGCTAGAGATACGCGGGTCAATCAGCCCCAGCATTTT. This encodes CSARDTRVNQPQHF.